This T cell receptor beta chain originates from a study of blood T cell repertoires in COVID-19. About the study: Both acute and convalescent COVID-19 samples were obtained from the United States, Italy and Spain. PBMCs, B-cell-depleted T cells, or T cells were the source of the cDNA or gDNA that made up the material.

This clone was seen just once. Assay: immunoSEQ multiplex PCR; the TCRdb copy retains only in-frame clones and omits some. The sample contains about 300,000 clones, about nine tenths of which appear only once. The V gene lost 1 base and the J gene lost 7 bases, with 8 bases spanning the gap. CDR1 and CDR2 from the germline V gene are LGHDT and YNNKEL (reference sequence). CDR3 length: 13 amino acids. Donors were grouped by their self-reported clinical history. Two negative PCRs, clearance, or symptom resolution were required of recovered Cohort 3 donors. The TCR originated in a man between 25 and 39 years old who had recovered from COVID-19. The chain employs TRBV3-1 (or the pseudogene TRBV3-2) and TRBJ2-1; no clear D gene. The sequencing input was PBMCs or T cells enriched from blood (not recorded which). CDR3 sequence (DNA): TGTGCCAGCAGCCAAGGTCTTCGTAATGAGCAGTTCTTC. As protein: CASSQGLRNEQFF.